This record covers a single T cell receptor (beta chain). V was trimmed by 4 bases and J by 1 base, leaving 7 bases between them. Germline V lookup: CDR1 LGHNA, CDR2 YSLEER. The CDR3 extends over 13 amino acids. Sorted cells were CFSE-low CD3+CD4+ or CD3+CD8+ proliferating responders. These data belong to a study of graft-versus-host responses after intestinal transplantation. Findings and caveats of the study: Detection of GvH clones occurred in recipient marrow, and some had their first appearance in ileum or blood.

Repertoires were generated with immunoSEQ multiplex PCR, while TCRdb's copy carries only in-frame clones and drops some. Among 7,000 to 8,000 clones, about 31% were seen once, and the ten largest hold around 4%. Material: alloreactive CD4+ T cells from a mixed lymphocyte reaction culture, obtained before transplantation. Noted subset: CFSE-low proliferating T cells sorted from roughly six-day pre-transplant mixed lymphocyte reaction (GvH or HvG direction). The V and J genes are TRBV4-3 and TRBJ1-1; the D gene is possibly TRBD1 (5 bases). The receptor was derived from a human patient who was an organ donor for intestinal transplantation. CDR3 coding DNA: TGCGCCAGCAGCCTAGACAGGAACACTGAAGCTTTCTTT. Translated, it gives CASSLDRNTEAFF.